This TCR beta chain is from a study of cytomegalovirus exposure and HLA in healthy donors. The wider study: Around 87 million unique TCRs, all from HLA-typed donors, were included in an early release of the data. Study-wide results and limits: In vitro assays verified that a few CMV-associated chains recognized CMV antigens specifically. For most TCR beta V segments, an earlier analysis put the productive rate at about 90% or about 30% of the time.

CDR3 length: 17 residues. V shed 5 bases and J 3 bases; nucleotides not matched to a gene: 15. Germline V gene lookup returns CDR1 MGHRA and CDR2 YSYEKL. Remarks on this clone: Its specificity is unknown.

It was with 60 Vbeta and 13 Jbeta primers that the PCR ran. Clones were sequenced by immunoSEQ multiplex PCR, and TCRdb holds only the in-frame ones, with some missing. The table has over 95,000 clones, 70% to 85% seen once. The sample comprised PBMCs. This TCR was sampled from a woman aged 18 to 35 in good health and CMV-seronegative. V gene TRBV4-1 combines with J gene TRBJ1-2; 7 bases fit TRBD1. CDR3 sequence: CASSYYEEGALYYGYTF. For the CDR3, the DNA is TGCGCCAGCAGCTACTACGAGGAGGGGGCGCTTTACTATGGCTACACCTTC.